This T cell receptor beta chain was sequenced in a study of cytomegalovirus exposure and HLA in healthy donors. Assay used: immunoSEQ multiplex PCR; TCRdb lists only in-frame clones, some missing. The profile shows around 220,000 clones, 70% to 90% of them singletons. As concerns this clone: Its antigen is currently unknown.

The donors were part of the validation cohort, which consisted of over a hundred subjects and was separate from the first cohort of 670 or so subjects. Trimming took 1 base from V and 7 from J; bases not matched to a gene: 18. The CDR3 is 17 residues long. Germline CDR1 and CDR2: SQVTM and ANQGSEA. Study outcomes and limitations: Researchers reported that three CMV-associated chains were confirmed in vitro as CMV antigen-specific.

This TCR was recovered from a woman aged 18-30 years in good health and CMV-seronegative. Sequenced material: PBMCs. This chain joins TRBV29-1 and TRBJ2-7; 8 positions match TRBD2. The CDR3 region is CSVEVSQRENPSGEQYF. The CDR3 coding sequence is TGCAGCGTTGAAGTTTCTCAGCGGGAGAACCCCTCCGGAGAGCAGTACTTC.